The source of this T cell receptor beta chain is a study of blood T cell repertoires in COVID-19. Concerning this clone itself: Germline and junction disagree at one end, which may indicate a read error.

Per germline, CDR1 SSHAT and CDR2 FNYEAQ (reference sequence). The CDR3 is 15 amino acids. The table came from immunoSEQ multiplex PCR; TCRdb's copy has only in-frame clones and leaves some out. Of about 500,000 clones in the sample, about 88% are singletons; the top ten hold approximately 0.9%. This rearrangement joins TRBV7-7 to TRBJ2-5, with TRBD2 matching over 10 bases. The receptor was isolated from a man aged 18 to 30 with COVID-19, enrolled during active disease. Sequences were obtained from peripheral blood. Written as DNA, the CDR3 is TGTGCTAGCAGCTTAGACACTAGCGGGACTGAGACCCAGTACTTC. Its translation is CASSLDTSGTETQYF.